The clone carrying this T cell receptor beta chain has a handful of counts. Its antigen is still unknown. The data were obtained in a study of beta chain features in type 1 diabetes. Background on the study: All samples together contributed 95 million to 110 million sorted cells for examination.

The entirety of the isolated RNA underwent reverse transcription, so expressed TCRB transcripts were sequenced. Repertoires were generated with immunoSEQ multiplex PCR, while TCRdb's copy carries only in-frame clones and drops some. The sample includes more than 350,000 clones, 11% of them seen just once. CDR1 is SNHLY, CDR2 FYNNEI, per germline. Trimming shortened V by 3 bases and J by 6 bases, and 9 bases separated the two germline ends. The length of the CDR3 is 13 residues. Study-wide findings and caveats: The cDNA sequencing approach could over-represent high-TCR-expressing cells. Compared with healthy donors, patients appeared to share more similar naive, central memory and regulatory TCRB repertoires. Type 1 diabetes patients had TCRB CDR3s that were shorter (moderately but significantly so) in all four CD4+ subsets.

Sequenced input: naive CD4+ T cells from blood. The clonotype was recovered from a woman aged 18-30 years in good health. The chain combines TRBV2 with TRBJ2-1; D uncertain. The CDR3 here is CASSEVLANEQFF. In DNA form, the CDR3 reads TGTGCCAGCAGTGAGGTTTTGGCCAATGAGCAGTTCTTC.